The source of this T cell receptor (beta chain) is a study of blood T cell repertoires in COVID-19. The assay was immunoSEQ multiplex PCR, and TCRdb's table has in-frame clones only and misses some. The repertoire includes approximately 110,000 clones, 85% of them detected once, and around an eighth sits in the top ten. The CDR3 is 15 residues long. Unmatched junction bases numbered 5, after V lost 6 bases and J lost 8 bases. Germline V lookup: CDR1 LNHDA, CDR2 SQIVND (reference sequence). The chain employs TRBV19 and TRBJ2-1; 15 bases are a match to TRBD2. This receptor was identified in a human donor in a cohort sampled during active COVID-19. Sample: peripheral blood. This CDR3 is CASSGLAGGPYEQFF. CDR3 nucleotides: TGTGCCAGTAGCGGACTAGCGGGGGGGCCTTATGAGCAGTTCTTC.